Presented here are 23 T cell receptor beta chains from one specimen sequenced in a study of T cell responses to AZD1222 COVID-19 vaccine. Repertoires were generated with immunoSEQ multiplex PCR, while TCRdb's copy carries only in-frame clones and drops some. Altogether 90,000 to 100,000 clones are present, 70% to 90% being singletons, with the ten largest covering approximately 3%. This sample comprised peripheral blood, obtained on day 0 of AZD1222 vaccination. Receptors originate from an adult in good health.

The genes are TRBV15 and TRBJ2-2; D is unclear. V was shortened by 0 bases and J by 5 bases, with 4 bases between the two germline ends. CDR3 length equals 13 residues. Germline lookup yields CDR1 LNHNV and CDR2 YYDKDF (reference sequence). The CDR3 loop reads CATSRDRTGELFF. The CDR3 DNA reads as TGTGCCACCAGCAGAGATAGGACCGGGGAGCTGTTTTTT.

This clone was seen a few times. V gene TRBV6-1 combines with J gene TRBJ1-6; D unresolved. The germline CDR1 and CDR2 sequences are MNHNS and SASEGT. Trimming cost V 2 bases and J 7 bases, with 6 bases left between them. The CDR3 extends over 13 amino acids. CDR3: CASSESRNSPLHF. The CDR3 nucleotides are TGTGCCAGCAGTGAATCAAGAAATTCACCCCTCCACTTT.

The chain couples TRBV6-2 or TRBV6-3 to TRBJ1-5, with a weak D call TRBD1 (5 bases). Trimming took 5 bases from V and 5 from J, leaving 10 bases between them. In germline, CDR1 is MNHEY, CDR2 SVGEGT. CDR3 length equals 13 residues. The CDR3 region is CASSLQDYQPQHF. CDR3 sequence (DNA): TGTGCCAGCAGTCTACAGGATTATCAGCCCCAGCATTTT.

The chain has TRBV9 and TRBJ2-3; 7 bases align to TRBD1. The CDR3 runs to 15 residues. The ends lost 1 base at V and 2 bases at J; junction bases unmatched: 4. The germline V gene encodes CDR1 SGDLS and CDR2 YYNGEE. The CDR3 nucleotides read TGTGCCAGCAGCGTAAGTGGGACAGACACAGATACGCAGTATTTT. This sequence encodes CASSVSGTDTDTQYF.

The chain carries TRBV2 and TRBJ1-5; 10 bases are shared with TRBD1. Looked up from germline, CDR1 is SNHLY and CDR2 is FYNNEI. The CDR3 extends over 14 amino acids. J gave up 4 bases and V 6 bases, and 3 bases lay outside the gene matches. CDR3 in amino acids: CASRDRGTNQPQHF. CDR3 sequence (DNA): TGTGCCAGCAGGGACAGGGGGACGAATCAGCCCCAGCATTTT.

The J gene is TRBJ2-1, the V gene TRBV19, with 10 bases fitting TRBD2. The CDR3 spans 16 residues. CDR1 and CDR2 from the germline V gene are LNHDA and SQIVND (reference sequence). With 5 bases clipped from V and 4 bases from J, the junction kept 8 bases outside the gene matches. This chain's CDR3 is CASSEVAGGGYNEQFF. The DNA for the CDR3 is TGTGCCAGTAGTGAGGTAGCGGGAGGAGGGTACAATGAGCAGTTCTTC.

Written as DNA, the CDR3 is TGTGCCAGCAGCTCCGGGGGGCAGGTCCAGCCCCAGCATTTT. It codes for CASSSGGQVQPQHF. The genes are TRBV7-9 and TRBJ1-5; D is perhaps TRBD1 (6 bases). Germline-derived CDR1 and CDR2 are SEHNR and FQNEAQ (reference sequence). The CDR3 is made up of 14 amino acids. Trimming left V 4 bases short and J 7 bases short, with 14 bases between.

About this clone: One end of the junction is discordant with germline, which a read error may explain. The chain carries TRBV5-1 and TRBJ1-1; possible D gene TRBD1, 5 bases. Germline V gene sequence: CDR1 SGHRS, CDR2 YFSETQ. The CDR3 spans 14 residues. The CDR3 loop reads CASTPDGGGTEAFF. The DNA of the CDR3 is TGTGCCAGCACGCCAGATGGGGGGGGAACTGAAGCTTTCTTT.

This sequence joins TRBV6-2 or TRBV6-3 and TRBJ2-4; TRBD2 matches 11 bases. The ends lost 6 bases at V and 2 bases at J; junction bases unmatched: 3. CDR1 and CDR2 (germline): MNHEY, SVGEGT. This CDR3 has 15 amino acids. The CDR3 reads CASSLAGGTKNIQYF. The CDR3 nucleotides read TGTGCCAGCAGCCTAGCGGGGGGTACCAAAAACATTCAGTACTTC.

The chain uses TRBV6-5 and TRBJ1-3; possible D gene TRBD1, 6 bases. This CDR3 region has 14 residues. V dropped 6 bases and J dropped 0 bases, with 9 bases sitting between them. The V gene's germline CDR1 is MNHEY and CDR2 SVGAGI. The CDR3 protein is CASSLTGSGNTIYF. The DNA for the CDR3 is TGTGCCAGCAGCCTGACAGGCTCTGGAAACACCATATATTTT.

The chain joins TRBV5-1 to TRBJ1-1; no firm D call. CDR3 length: 12 amino acids. Germline V gives CDR1 SGHRS, CDR2 YFSETQ. The V end lost 3 bases, the J end lost 7 bases, and 10 bases lay between the germline ends. Here the CDR3 DNA reads TGCGCCAGCAGCTCTCCTTCTAATGAAGCTTTCTTT. This encodes CASSSPSNEAFF.

This sequence joins TRBV7-6 and TRBJ2-1, with 9 bases matching TRBD1. CDR1 and CDR2 from the germline V gene are SGHVS and FNYEAQ. This CDR3 has 16 residues. V lost 5 bases and J lost 4; bases outside the gene matches: 9. CDR3 nucleotides: TGTGCCAGCAGCCTTGGGTGGGGACAGGGATACAATGAGCAGTTCTTC. Translating it yields CASSLGWGQGYNEQFF. Complete variable domain (other parts from reference TRBV7-6 and TRBJ2-1): GAGVSQSPRYKVTKRGQDVALRCDPISGHVSLYWYRQALGQGPEFLTYFNYEAQQDKSGLPNDRFSAERPEGSISTLTIQRTEQRDSAMYRCASSLGWGQGYNEQFFGPGTRLTVL.

This clone has a single count. The chain recombines TRBV7-2 with TRBJ1-3, with D unresolved. Deletions cut 2 bases from V and 1 base from J, with 9 bases between. Per germline, CDR1 SGHTA and CDR2 FQGNSA. This CDR3 comprises 15 residues. The CDR3 loop reads CASSLRTGSGNTIYF. As DNA, the CDR3 is TGTGCCAGCAGCTTAAGGACCGGGTCTGGAAACACCATATATTTT.

The chain employs TRBV27 and TRBJ1-2; the D gene is possibly TRBD1 (5 bases). Germline V gene lookup returns CDR1 MNHEY and CDR2 SMNVEV (reference sequence). The CDR3 covers 14 residues. V was clipped by 10 bases and J by 0 bases, with 15 bases between them. CDR3 nucleotides: TGTGCCACCAACGGGAGGGGAGCTAACTATGGCTACACCTTC. Protein sequence: CATNGRGANYGYTF.

V usage is TRBV19 and J usage is TRBJ1-2; 8 positions match TRBD1. Germline V gene lookup returns CDR1 LNHDA and CDR2 SQIVND (reference sequence). With 7 bases clipped from V and 7 bases from J, the junction kept 2 bases outside the gene matches. CDR3 length equals 11 residues. CDR3 sequence reads: CASNTGGGYTF. DNA for the CDR3: TGTGCCAGTAATACAGGGGGTGGCTACACCTTC.

V gene TRBV9 combines with J gene TRBJ1-1; D perhaps matches TRBD1 (6 bases). This CDR3 has 14 residues. V was trimmed by 0 bases and J by 4 bases, leaving 10 bases between them. Germline V lookup: CDR1 SGDLS, CDR2 YYNGEE. Here the CDR3 DNA reads TGTGCCAGCAGCGTAGGAGGGGGAGGCACTGAAGCTTTCTTT. Protein: CASSVGGGGTEAFF.

This clone is large within its sample. V is TRBV3-1 (or the pseudogene TRBV3-2) and J is TRBJ1-2, with D perhaps matching TRBD1 (5 bases). The CDR3 consists of 15 residues. Looked up from germline, CDR1 is LGHDT and CDR2 is YNNKEL (reference sequence). V lost 0 bases and J 7 bases, leaving 15 bases between the germline ends. The CDR3 is CASSQEGQGLPGYTF. As DNA, the CDR3 is TGTGCCAGCAGCCAAGAAGGCCAGGGTTTGCCTGGCTACACCTTC.

The chain couples TRBV5-5 to TRBJ1-4; no clear D. CDR3 length equals 16 residues. CDR1 and CDR2 (germline): SGHKS, YYEKEE (reference sequence). The V end lost 2 bases, the J end lost 1 base, and 12 bases lay between the germline ends. CDR3 protein: CASSFGESRTNEKLFF. CDR3 DNA: TGTGCCAGCAGCTTTGGGGAAAGTCGAACTAATGAAAAACTGTTTTTT. Full variable domain (remainder filled in from reference TRBV5-5 and TRBJ1-4): DAGVTQSPTHLIKTRGQQVTLRCSPISGHKSVSWYQQVLGQGPQFIFQYYEKEERGRGNFPDRFSARQFPNYSSELNVNALLLGDSALYLCASSFGESRTNEKLFFGSGTQLSVL.

The rearrangement links TRBV21-1 to TRBJ2-2; TRBD2 reflects the table's D call only, with no check against the DNA. TRBV21-1 corresponds to a pseudogene. There are 20 residues in the CDR3. The DNA of the CDR3 is TGTGCCAGCAGCAACACCCGGACTAGCGGGAGGGCCCGGTCCCCAGGGGAGCTGTTTTTT. Translating gives CASSNTRTSGRARSPGELFF.

The chain is built from TRBV18 and TRBJ1-2, with D possibly being TRBD1 (6 bases). The CDR3 covers 14 residues. The V gene lost 5 bases and the J gene lost 3 bases, with 13 bases spanning the gap. Germline V lookup: CDR1 KGHSH, CDR2 LQKENI. The CDR3 sequence is CASSTYRVDYGYTF. The CDR3 DNA reads TGTGCCAGCTCAACTTACAGGGTTGACTATGGCTACACCTTC.

The J gene is TRBJ2-3, the V gene TRBV6-5; D possibly matches TRBD1 or TRBD2 (6 bases each). The V gene's germline CDR1 is MNHEY and CDR2 SVGAGI. V lost 6 bases and J lost 5, with 15 bases in between. The CDR3 has 14 residues. CDR3 sequence reads: CASSRGRDLDTQYF. The CDR3 DNA reads as TGTGCCAGCAGCCGGGGGCGCGACTTAGATACGCAGTATTTT.

The chain carries TRBV4-3 and TRBJ1-3; TRBD1 agrees at 8 bases. Losses at the gene ends were 5 bases for V and 2 bases for J; bases not matched to a gene: 5. Per germline, CDR1 LGHNA and CDR2 YSLEER. The CDR3 has 15 amino acids. Here the CDR3 reads CASSTQTGAGNTIYF. In nucleotides, the CDR3 is TGCGCCAGCAGCACTCAGACAGGGGCTGGAAACACCATATATTTT.

The rearrangement uses TRBV24-1 and TRBJ2-3; D possibly corresponds to TRBD2 (5 bases). The CDR3 has 12 amino acids. The germline V gene encodes CDR1 KGHDR and CDR2 SFDVKD. V was pared by 12 bases and J by 4 bases, with 13 bases between. Written as DNA, the CDR3 is TGTGCCCCCCCGGAGGCGGCAGATACGCAGTATTTT. Residues: CAPPEAADTQYF.